The clone carrying this T cell receptor beta chain was seen a handful of times. TCRdb used MiXCR to reprocess the 5' RACE reads, holding one entry per CDR3 protein. The profile covers around 160,000 distinct CDR3 sequences, with about 9.9% appearing a single time and roughly 3.8% taken by the ten largest. These data come from a study of T-cell memory formation after mild COVID-19. Germline CDR1 and CDR2: DFQATT and SNEGSKA (reference sequence). Trimming took off 5 bases at V and 10 bases at J, with 15 bases between the two ends. The CDR3 spans 13 residues. Input material: PBMCs or a T cell subset sorted from them (not recorded which). This clonotype originated in a man aged 18 to 29 who had mild COVID-19 (a few samples of this study predate the infection). Cell type and time point are not known. This chain joins TRBV20-1 and TRBJ1-6, with D possibly matching TRBD1 (6 bases). The CDR3 sequence: CSAPKLGGSPLHF. In nucleotides, the CDR3 is TGCAGTGCTCCAAAGTTGGGGGGCTCACCCCTCCACTTT.